The source of this T cell receptor beta chain is a study of T-cell memory formation after mild COVID-19. About the study: TCR clusters were mostly donor specific. Overall study findings and caveats: Confirmation of SARS-CoV-2 specificity was lacking for second-wave clones peaking day 37. Clones that contracted from day 15 to 85 were balanced CD4/CD8, while later expanders leaned CD4+.

About this clonotype: As yet, its antigen is unknown.

MiXCR was run by TCRdb on the 5' RACE reads, yielding one entry per CDR3 protein. Among almost 350,000 distinct CDR3 sequences listed, 20% to 25% were seen once. Germline-derived CDR1 and CDR2 are MNHEY and SMNVEV (reference sequence). V lost 2 bases to trimming and J lost 9 bases; unmatched junction nucleotides: 7. This CDR3 has 14 residues. Sequencing was done on a sample of PBMCs or a T cell subset sorted from them (not recorded which). This receptor was identified in a man aged 18 to 29 who had mild COVID-19 (a few samples of this study predate the infection). Cell type and time point are not known. The rearrangement uses TRBV27 and TRBJ1-5; 7 bases fit TRBD1. CDR3 nucleotides: TGTGCCAGCAGTTTAGGGACAGCCCTCGGGCCCCAGCATTTT. Its protein is CASSLGTALGPQHF.